The text below deals with one TCR beta chain. Its antigen remains unidentified. Primers for the PCR totalled 60 Vbeta and 13 Jbeta. Method: immunoSEQ multiplex PCR; TCRdb's copy keeps in-frame clones and lacks some. The sample table sets out 40,000 to 50,000 clones. The data derive from a study of cytomegalovirus exposure and HLA in healthy donors. Study findings and constraints: The study flagged roughly 150 TCR beta chains as cytomegalovirus-associated. Reported findings show TCR beta sequences accurately forecast HLA-A and HLA-B alleles in most subjects.

The material sequenced was PBMCs. This receptor was obtained from a woman aged 40 to 50 in good health and CMV-seronegative.

CDR3 in DNA: TGCAGCGTCGAGGGGACAGGGGAAACCTACGAGCAGTACTTC. Residues: CSVEGTGETYEQYF. This chain links TRBV29-1 with TRBJ2-7, with 10 bases lining up with TRBD1. V lost 6 bases, J lost 2 bases, and 7 bases stayed unmatched. Germline CDR1 and CDR2: SQVTM and ANQGSEA. The CDR3 loop spans 14 amino acids.